Reported below is one T cell receptor beta chain. Its antigen remains unknown. This sample was included in a study of T cell responses to AZD1222 COVID-19 vaccine. General study results and limits: Baseline seropositives among AZD1222 recipients totaled only six.

CDR1 and CDR2 from the germline V gene are SGHNT and YYREEE (reference sequence). Trimming at V came to 3 bases and at J to 5 bases, leaving 3 bases not matched to a gene. This CDR3 has 14 residues. TCRdb's table, derived via immunoSEQ multiplex PCR, lists solely in-frame clones and lacks some. Here the sample spans over 95,000 clones, roughly 89% being singletons. J is TRBJ2-5 and V is TRBV5-4; 11 bases match TRBD1. This material consisted of peripheral blood, taken on day 0 of AZD1222 vaccination. This sequence originates from an adult in good health. The CDR3, as DNA: TGTGCCAGCAGCTCCCGGGACAGGGGGGAGACCCAGTACTTC. This gives the protein CASSSRDRGETQYF.